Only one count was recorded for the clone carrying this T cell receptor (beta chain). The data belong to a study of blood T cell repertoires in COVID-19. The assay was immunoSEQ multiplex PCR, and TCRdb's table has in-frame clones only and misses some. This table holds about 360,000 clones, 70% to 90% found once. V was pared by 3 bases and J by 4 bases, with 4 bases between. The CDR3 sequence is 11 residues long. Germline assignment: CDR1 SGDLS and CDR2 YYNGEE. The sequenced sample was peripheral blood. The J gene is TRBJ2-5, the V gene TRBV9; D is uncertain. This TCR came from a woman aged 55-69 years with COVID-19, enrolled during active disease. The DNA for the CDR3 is TGTGCCAGCAGCGACTTAGAGACCCAGTACTTC. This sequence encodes CASSDLETQYF.